These 13 T cell receptor beta chains originate from one sample sequenced in a study of T cells in women clearing cervical HPV infection. Clones were sequenced by immunoSEQ multiplex PCR, and TCRdb holds only the in-frame ones, with some missing. In total, the table holds fewer than 50,000 clones. Material for sequencing was blood buffy coat. The receptors were gathered from a woman aged 18-70 years with a cervical HPV16 infection that either progressed to CIN3+ or cleared (not recorded which).

With respect to this clone: Read data end 3 residues before the CDR3 end; the end is taken from the germline J gene. J is TRBJ2-5 and V is TRBV7-3; 7 bases are shared with TRBD2. This CDR3 has 16 amino acids. Trimming at V came to 5 bases and at J to 5 bases, leaving 14 bases not matched to a gene. Germline V gene lookup returns CDR1 SGHTA and CDR2 FQGTGA. The CDR3 protein is CASSPRSLRGTETQYF. The part of the CDR3 DNA that was read is TGTGCCAGCAGCCCACGGAGTCTGCGGGGGACGGAGACC.

Incomplete CDR3 DNA: TGTGCCAGCTCACCACCTAGCGGGGGCGTCCTGAATACG. Protein sequence: CASSPPSGGVLNT. The whole CDR3 region reads CASSPPSGGVLNTQYF. The chain carries TRBV18 and TRBJ2-3, with 9 bases identical to TRBD2. The read terminates 3 residues ahead of where the CDR3 ends, so the germline J gene completes it. The V gene's germline CDR1 is KGHSH and CDR2 LQKENI. J gave up 7 bases and V 0 bases, and 8 bases lay outside the gene matches. The CDR3 is 16 amino acids.

Of note for this clone: The read ends 3 residues shy of where the CDR3 ends; the end is completed using the germline J gene. The chain couples TRBV6-2 or TRBV6-3 to TRBJ2-7; the D is unclear. The CDR3 sequence is 12 residues long. Trimming removed 7 bases at V and 3 bases at J, with 10 bases between. From germline, CDR1 is MNHEY and CDR2 SVGEGT. The CDR3 loop reads CASTSTGYEQYF. The CDR3 DNA, read in part, is TGTGCCAGCACCTCAACGGGCTACGAG.

Details on this clone: The read ends 3 residues early relative to the CDR3; the germline J gene fills the gap. The rearrangement links TRBV19 to TRBJ1-1; D remains ambiguous. Germline assignment: CDR1 LNHDA and CDR2 SQIVND (reference sequence). The CDR3 consists of 16 residues. Trimming removed 1 base from V and 4 bases from J, with 16 bases in between. CDR3: CASSIGLGPWSTEAFF. CDR3 bases read: TGTGCCAGTAGTATAGGTTTAGGGCCTTGGAGCACTGAA.

A note on this clone: The read stops 3 residues short of the end of the CDR3; the missing end is completed from the germline J gene. The rearrangement joins TRBV5-1 to TRBJ1-2; 7 bases align to TRBD1. V was clipped by 6 bases and J by 4 bases; unmatched bases: 3. Germline CDR1 and CDR2: SGHRS and YFSETQ. This CDR3 has 12 amino acids. CDR3 residues: CASTRDSYGYTF. The sequenced part of the CDR3 DNA is TGCGCCAGCACGCGGGACAGCTATGGC.

Remarks on this clone: The read gets to within 3 residues of the CDR3 end, and the germline J gene fills in the rest. The chain links TRBV2 to TRBJ2-3; D is unclear. CDR3 size: 13 residues. Germline V gene sequence: CDR1 SNHLY, CDR2 FYNNEI. Trimming cost V 4 bases and J 2 bases, with 7 bases left between them. The CDR3 bases that were read are TGTGCCAGCAGTGGGTACAACACAGATACG. Translating gives CASSGYNTDT. The whole CDR3 sequence is CASSGYNTDTQYF. The variable domain in full, completed from reference TRBV2 and TRBJ2-3, reads EPEVTQTPSHQVTQMGQEVILRCVPISNHLYFYWYRQILGQKVEFLVSFYNNEISEKSEIFDDQFSVERPDGSNFTLKIRSTKLEDSAMYFCASSGYNTDTQYFGPGTRLTVL.

As for this clone: The read ends 3 residues shy of where the CDR3 ends; the end is completed using the germline J gene. J is TRBJ2-2 and V is TRBV10-1; D uncertain. From germline, CDR1 is WNHNN and CDR2 SYGVQD (reference sequence). Trimming shortened V by 2 bases and J by 4 bases, and 5 bases separated the two germline ends. The CDR3 sequence is 13 residues long. CDR3 sequence reads: CASSERLTGELFF. CDR3 bases read: TGCGCCAGCAGTGAGAGACTCACCGGGGAG.

Regarding this clone: The CDR3 goes on 3 residues after the read ends, and that part is filled in from the germline J gene. J is TRBJ1-5 and V is TRBV10-3; no definite D call. Looked up from germline, CDR1 is ENHRY and CDR2 is SYGVKD. CDR3 length: 12 residues. Trimming shortened V by 8 bases and J by 5 bases, and 10 bases separated the two germline ends. CDR3: CAIQNGDQPQHF. CDR3 DNA (partial): TGTGCCATCCAAAACGGGGATCAGCCC.

Worth noting for this clone: The read falls 3 residues short of the CDR3 end, and the missing part is taken from the germline J gene. The chain uses TRBV15 and TRBJ1-5; D is unresolved. Germline V CDR1 and CDR2: LNHNV, YYDKDF (reference sequence). The CDR3 loop spans 15 amino acids. Trimming took 0 bases from V and 3 from J, leaving 9 bases between them. The sequenced part of the CDR3 DNA is TGTGCCACCAGCAGAGATAAAGGGTTCAATCAGCCC. Translation gives CATSRDKGFNQP. The entire CDR3 reads CATSRDKGFNQPQHF.

Concerning this clone: The read comes to an end 3 residues before the CDR3 does, leaving the germline J gene to fill in the end. The chain is built from TRBV20-1 and TRBJ1-2; 7 bases are shared with TRBD1. CDR1 is DFQATT, CDR2 SNEGSKA, per germline (reference sequence). This CDR3 is built from 13 residues. The covered CDR3 bases are TGCAGTGCTAGAGGACAGGGTCAGGGGGGC. It encodes CSARGQGQGG. The full CDR3 protein reads CSARGQGQGGYTF.

Turning to this clone: The missing CDR3 end, 3 residues past where the read stops, is filled in from the germline J gene. V is TRBV20-1 and J is TRBJ1-2; TRBD1 is a possible D gene (5 bases). The CDR3 totals 13 residues. V was pared by 1 base and J by 5 bases, with 11 bases between. CDR1 and CDR2 (germline): DFQATT, SNEGSKA (reference sequence). The CDR3 DNA, read in part, is TGCAGTGCTAGAGCCGGGACTGGTTATGGC. It yields the protein CSARAGTGYG. The complete CDR3 reads CSARAGTGYGYTF.

As concerns this clone: The CDR3 end is not reached by the read, which stops 3 residues before it; the germline J gene fills it in. The chain has TRBV5-1 and TRBJ1-6, with 7 bases aligning to TRBD1. The germline CDR1 and CDR2 sequences are SGHRS and YFSETQ. The CDR3 sequence is 15 residues long. V trimming: 0 bases; J trimming: 8 bases; junction bases outside the gene matches: 5. The CDR3 sequence is CASSLGRTGYSPLHF. The sequenced CDR3 bases are TGCGCCAGCAGCTTGGGGAGGACAGGCTATTCACCC.

Of note for this clone: The read finishes 3 residues shy of the CDR3 end, and the germline J gene is used to complete it. This sequence joins TRBV20-1 and TRBJ2-1; 7 nucleotides align to TRBD2. CDR3 length equals 11 residues. Germline CDR1 reads DFQATT; CDR2 reads SNEGSKA (reference sequence). The J segment lost 7 bases and the V segment lost 6 bases, leaving 3 bases of the junction unmatched. Here the CDR3 reads CSARRGNEQFF. The part of the CDR3 DNA that was read is TGCAGTGCCCGGCGGGGGAATGAG.